This TCR beta chain was captured by sequencing in a study of blood T cell repertoires in COVID-19. Study information: Sites across the United States, Italy and Spain contributed samples from acute and convalescent COVID-19. PBMCs, B-cell-depleted T cells, or T cells provided the cDNA or gDNA that made up the material.

In the authors' workflow: Amplification of reference gene primers provided the estimated nucleated cell counts. Clones were sequenced by immunoSEQ multiplex PCR, and TCRdb holds only the in-frame ones, with some missing. V and J calls plus clone size are reproduced from that table; the DNA served to infer D and trimming. The sample includes 85,000 to 110,000 clones, 70% to 90% of them seen just once. Germline CDR1 is LNHDA and CDR2 is SQIVND (reference sequence). The V gene end was trimmed by 6 bases and the J gene end by 16 bases; junction bases not matched to a gene: 11. CDR3 length: 13 residues. This receptor was obtained from a man aged 50 to 59 in a cohort sampled during active COVID-19. The chain couples TRBV19 to TRBJ1-6, with 8 bases fitting TRBD1. What was sequenced was peripheral blood. CDR3 sequence (DNA): TGTGCCAGTAGATACGGCGGCGGGACAGGTCTCCACTTT. Translating gives CASRYGGGTGLHF.